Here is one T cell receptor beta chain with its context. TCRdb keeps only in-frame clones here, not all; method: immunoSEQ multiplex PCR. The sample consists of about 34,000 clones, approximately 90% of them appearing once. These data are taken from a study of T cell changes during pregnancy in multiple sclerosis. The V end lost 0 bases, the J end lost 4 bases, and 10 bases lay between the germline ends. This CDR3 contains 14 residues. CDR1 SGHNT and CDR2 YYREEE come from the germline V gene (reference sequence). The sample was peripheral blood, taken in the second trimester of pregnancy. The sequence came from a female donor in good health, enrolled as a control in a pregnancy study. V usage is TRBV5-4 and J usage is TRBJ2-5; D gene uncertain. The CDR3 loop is CASSLESQLETQYF. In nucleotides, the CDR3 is TGTGCCAGCAGCTTGGAGTCCCAGTTAGAGACCCAGTACTTC.